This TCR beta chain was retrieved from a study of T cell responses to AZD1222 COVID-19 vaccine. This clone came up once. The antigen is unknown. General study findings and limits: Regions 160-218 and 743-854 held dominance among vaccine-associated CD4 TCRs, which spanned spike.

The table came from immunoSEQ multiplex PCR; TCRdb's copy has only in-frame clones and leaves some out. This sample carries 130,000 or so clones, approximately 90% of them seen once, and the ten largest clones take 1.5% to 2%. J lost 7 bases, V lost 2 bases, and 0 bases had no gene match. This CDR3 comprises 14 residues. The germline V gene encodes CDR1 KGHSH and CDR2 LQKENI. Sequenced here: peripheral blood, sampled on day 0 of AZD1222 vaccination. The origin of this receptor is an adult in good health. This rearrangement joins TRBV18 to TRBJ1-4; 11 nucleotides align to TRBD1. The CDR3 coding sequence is TGTGCCAGCTCACCAGGGACAGGGGGTGAAAAACTGTTTTTT. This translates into CASSPGTGGEKLFF.